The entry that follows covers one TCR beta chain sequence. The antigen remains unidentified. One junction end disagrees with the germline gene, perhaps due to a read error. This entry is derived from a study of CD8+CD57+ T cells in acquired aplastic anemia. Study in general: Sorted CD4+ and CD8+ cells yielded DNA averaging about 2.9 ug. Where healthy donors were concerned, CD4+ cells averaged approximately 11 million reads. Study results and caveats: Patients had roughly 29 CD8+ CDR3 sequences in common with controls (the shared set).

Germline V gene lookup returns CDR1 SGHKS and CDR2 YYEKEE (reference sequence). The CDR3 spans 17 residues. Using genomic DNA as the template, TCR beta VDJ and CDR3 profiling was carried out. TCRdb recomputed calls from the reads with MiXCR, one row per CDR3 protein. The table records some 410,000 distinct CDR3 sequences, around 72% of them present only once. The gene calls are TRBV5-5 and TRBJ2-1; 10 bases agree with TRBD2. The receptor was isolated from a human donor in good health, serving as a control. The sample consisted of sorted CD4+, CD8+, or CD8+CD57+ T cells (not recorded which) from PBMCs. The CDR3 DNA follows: TGCGCCAGCAGCGTGGGGCTTCGAGGAGCGGGGGGGCACGAGCAGTTCTTC. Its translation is CASSVGLRGAGGHEQFF.